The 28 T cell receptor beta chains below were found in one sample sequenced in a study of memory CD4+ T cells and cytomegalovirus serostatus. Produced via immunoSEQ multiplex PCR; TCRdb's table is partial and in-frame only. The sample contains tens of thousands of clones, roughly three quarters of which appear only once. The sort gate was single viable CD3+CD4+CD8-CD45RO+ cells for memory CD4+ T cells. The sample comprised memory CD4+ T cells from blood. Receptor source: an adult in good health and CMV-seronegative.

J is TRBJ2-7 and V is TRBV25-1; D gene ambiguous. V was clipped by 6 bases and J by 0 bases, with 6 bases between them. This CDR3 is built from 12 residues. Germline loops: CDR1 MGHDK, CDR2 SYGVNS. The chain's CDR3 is CASRDSSYEQYF. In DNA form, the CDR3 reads TGTGCCAGCAGGGATAGCTCCTACGAGCAGTACTTC.

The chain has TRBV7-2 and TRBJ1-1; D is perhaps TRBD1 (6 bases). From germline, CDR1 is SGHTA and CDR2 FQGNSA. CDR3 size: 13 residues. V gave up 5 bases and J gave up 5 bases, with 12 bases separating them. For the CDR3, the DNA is TGTGCCAGCAGCGTTACAGGGAGGACTGAAGCTTTCTTT. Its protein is CASSVTGRTEAFF.

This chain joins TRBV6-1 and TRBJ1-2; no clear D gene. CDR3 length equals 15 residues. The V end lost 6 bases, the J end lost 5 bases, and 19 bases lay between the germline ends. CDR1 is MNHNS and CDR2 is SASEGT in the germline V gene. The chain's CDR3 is CASSAGPGGSYGYTF. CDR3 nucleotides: TGTGCCAGCAGCGCCGGGCCGGGAGGATCTTATGGCTACACCTTC.

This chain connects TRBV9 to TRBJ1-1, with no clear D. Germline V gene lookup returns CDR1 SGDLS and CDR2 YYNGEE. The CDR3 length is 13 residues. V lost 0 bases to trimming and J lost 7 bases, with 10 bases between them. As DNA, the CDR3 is TGTGCCAGCAGCGTAGGCTTGGCGGGTGAAGCTTTCTTT. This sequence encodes CASSVGLAGEAFF.

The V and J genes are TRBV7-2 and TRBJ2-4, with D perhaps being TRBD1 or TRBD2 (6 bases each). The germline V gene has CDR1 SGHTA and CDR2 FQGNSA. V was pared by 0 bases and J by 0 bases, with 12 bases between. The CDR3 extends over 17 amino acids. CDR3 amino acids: CASSLAGGELAKNIQYF. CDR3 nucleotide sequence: TGTGCCAGCAGCTTAGCGGGGGGCGAGCTAGCCAAAAACATTCAGTACTTC.

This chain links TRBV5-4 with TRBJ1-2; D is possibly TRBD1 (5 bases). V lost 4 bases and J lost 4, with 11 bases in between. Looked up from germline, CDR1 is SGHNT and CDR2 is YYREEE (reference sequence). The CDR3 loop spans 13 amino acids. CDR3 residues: CASSRDGTYGYTF. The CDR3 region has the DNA TGTGCCAGCAGCCGGGACGGGACCTATGGCTACACCTTC.

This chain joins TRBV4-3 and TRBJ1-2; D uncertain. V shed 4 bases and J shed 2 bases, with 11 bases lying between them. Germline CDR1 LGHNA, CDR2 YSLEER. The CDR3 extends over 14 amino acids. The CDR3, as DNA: TGCGCCAGCAGCCCAGGTCTGGGGAACTATGGCTACACCTTC. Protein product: CASSPGLGNYGYTF.

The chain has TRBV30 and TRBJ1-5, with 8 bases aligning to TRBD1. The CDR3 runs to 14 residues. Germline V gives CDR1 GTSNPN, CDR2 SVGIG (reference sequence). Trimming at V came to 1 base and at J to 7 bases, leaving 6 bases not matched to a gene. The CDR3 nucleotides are TGTGCCTGGAGTGAAGCAGGGGGCGGACAGCCCCAGCATTTT. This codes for CAWSEAGGGQPQHF.

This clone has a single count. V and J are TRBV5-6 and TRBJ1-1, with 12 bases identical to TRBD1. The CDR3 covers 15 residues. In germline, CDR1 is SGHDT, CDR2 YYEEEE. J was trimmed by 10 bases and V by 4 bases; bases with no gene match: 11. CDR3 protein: CASSHTGTGGSGAFF. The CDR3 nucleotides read TGTGCCAGCAGCCATACCGGGACAGGGGGCTCGGGAGCTTTCTTT.

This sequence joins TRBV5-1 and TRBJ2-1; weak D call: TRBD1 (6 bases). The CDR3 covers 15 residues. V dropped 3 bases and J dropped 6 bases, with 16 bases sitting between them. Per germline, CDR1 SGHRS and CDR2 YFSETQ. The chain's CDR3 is CASSSGAGVSNEQFF. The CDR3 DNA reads TGCGCCAGCAGCTCCGGGGCAGGGGTGAGCAATGAGCAGTTCTTC.

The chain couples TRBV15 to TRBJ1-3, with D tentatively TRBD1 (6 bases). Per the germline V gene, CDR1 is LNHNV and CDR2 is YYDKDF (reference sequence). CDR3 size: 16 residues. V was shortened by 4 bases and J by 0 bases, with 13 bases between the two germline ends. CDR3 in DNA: TGTGCCACCAGCAAAGACAGGAAAATCTCTGGAAACACCATATATTTT. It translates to CATSKDRKISGNTIYF.

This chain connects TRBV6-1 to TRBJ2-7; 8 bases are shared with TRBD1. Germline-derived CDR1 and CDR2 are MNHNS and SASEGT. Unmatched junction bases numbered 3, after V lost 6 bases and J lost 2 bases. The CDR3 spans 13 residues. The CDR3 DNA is TGTGCCAGCAGGGAGACAGGGGCCTACGAGCAGTACTTC. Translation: CASRETGAYEQYF.

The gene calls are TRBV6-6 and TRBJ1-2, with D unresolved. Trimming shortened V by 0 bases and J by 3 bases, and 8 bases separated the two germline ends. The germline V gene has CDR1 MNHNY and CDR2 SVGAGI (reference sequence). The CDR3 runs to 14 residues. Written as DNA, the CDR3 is TGTGCCAGCAGTTACTCCCAAGGCTACTATGGCTACACCTTC. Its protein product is CASSYSQGYYGYTF.

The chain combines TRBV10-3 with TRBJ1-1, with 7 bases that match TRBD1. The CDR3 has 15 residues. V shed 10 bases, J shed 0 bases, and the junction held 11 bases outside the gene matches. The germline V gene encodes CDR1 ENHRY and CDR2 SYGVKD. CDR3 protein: CATGTETIMNTEAFF. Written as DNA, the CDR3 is TGTGCCACCGGGACAGAAACTATTATGAACACTGAAGCTTTCTTT.

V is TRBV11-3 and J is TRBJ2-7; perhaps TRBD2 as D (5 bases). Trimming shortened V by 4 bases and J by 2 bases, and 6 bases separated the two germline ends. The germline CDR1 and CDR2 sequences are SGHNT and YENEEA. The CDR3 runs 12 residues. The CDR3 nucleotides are TGTGCCAGCAGCTCCGGGGCCTACGAGCAGTACTTC. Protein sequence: CASSSGAYEQYF. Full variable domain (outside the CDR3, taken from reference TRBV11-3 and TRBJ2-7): EAGVVQSPRYKIIEKKQPVAFWCNPISGHNTLYWYLQNLGQGPELLIRYENEEAVDDSQLPKDRFSAERLKGVDSTLKIQPAELGDSAVYLCASSSGAYEQYFGPGTRLTVT.

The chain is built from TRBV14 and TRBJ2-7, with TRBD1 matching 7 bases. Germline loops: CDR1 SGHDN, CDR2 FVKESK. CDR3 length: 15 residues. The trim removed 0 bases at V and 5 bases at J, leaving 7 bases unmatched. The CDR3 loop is CASSQDLTGVNEQYF. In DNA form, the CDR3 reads TGTGCCAGCAGCCAAGACCTCACAGGGGTGAACGAGCAGTACTTC. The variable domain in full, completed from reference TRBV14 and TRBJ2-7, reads EAGVTQFPSHSVIEKGQTVTLRCDPISGHDNLYWYRRVMGKEIKFLLHFVKESKQDESGMPNNRFLAERTGGTYSTLKVQPAELEDSGVYFCASSQDLTGVNEQYFGPGTRLTVT.

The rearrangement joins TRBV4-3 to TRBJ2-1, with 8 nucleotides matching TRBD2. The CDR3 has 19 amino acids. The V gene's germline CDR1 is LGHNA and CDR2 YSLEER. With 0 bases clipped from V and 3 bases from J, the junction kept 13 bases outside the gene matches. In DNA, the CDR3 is TGCGCCAGCAGCCAAGATCCACCGAGCGGGGGTACCTACTACAATGAGCAGTTCTTC. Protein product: CASSQDPPSGGTYYNEQFF.

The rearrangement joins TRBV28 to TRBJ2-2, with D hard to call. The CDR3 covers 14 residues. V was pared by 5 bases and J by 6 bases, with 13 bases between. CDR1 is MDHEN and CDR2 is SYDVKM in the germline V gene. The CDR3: CASSPRTMSGELFF. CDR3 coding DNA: TGTGCCAGCAGTCCCCGGACCATGTCCGGGGAGCTGTTTTTT.

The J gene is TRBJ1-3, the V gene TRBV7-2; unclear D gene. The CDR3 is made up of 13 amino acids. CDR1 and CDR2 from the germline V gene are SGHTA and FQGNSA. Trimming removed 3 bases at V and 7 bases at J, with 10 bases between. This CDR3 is CASSFQVANTIYF. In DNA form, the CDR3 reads TGTGCCAGCAGCTTTCAGGTGGCGAACACCATATATTTT.

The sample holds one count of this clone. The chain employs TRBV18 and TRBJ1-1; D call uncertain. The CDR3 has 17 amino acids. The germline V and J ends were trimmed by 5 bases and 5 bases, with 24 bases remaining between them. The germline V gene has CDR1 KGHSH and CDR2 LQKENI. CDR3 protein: CASSGPPGSTIGTEAFF. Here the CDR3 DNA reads TGTGCCAGCTCAGGACCCCCCGGGTCAACCATCGGAACTGAAGCTTTCTTT.

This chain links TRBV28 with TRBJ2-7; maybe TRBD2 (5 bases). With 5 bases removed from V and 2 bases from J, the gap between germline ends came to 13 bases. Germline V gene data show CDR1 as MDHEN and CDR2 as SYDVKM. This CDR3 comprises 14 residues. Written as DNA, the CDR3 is TGTGCCAGCAGTCCCCGGGGAGTACCCTACGAGCAGTACTTC. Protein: CASSPRGVPYEQYF.

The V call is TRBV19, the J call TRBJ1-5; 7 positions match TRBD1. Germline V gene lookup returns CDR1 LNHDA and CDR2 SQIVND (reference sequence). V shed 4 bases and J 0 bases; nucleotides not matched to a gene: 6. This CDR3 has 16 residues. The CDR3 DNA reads TGTGCCAGTAGTACCCTGACAGGGAATAGCAATCAGCCCCAGCATTTT. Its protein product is CASSTLTGNSNQPQHF. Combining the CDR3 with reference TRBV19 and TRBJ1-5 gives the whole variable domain DGGITQSPKYLFRKEGQNVTLSCEQNLNHDAMYWYRQDPGQGLRLIYYSQIVNDFQKGDIAEGYSVSREKKESFPLTVTSAQKNPTAFYLCASSTLTGNSNQPQHFGDGTRLSIL.

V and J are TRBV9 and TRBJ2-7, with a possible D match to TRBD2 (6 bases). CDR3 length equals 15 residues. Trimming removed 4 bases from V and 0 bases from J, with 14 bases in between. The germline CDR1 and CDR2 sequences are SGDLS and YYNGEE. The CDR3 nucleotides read TGTGCCAGCAGCTCAGGACTAATGAGCTCCTACGAGCAGTACTTC. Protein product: CASSSGLMSSYEQYF.

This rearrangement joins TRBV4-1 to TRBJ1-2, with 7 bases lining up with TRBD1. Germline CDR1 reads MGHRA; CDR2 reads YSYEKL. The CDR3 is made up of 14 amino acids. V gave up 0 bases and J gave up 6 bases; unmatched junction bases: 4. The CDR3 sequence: CASSQEPGGNGYTF. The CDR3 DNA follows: TGCGCCAGCAGCCAAGAGCCAGGGGGGAATGGCTACACCTTC.

In nucleotides, the CDR3 is TGCGCCAGCAGCTCCCCGACCGGGGCACCGTCAGACTATGGCTACACCTTC. Translated: CASSSPTGAPSDYGYTF. The chain links TRBV5-1 to TRBJ1-2; a possible D gene is TRBD1 (5 bases). Trimming stripped 3 bases from V and 3 bases from J, with 21 bases between. The length of the CDR3 is 17 residues. Germline CDR1 reads SGHRS; CDR2 reads YFSETQ.

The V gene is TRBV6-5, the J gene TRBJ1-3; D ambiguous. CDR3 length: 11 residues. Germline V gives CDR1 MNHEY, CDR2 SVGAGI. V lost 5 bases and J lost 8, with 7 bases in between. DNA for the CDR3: TGTGCCAGCAGTGCAGGTGACACCATATATTTT. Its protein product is CASSAGDTIYF.

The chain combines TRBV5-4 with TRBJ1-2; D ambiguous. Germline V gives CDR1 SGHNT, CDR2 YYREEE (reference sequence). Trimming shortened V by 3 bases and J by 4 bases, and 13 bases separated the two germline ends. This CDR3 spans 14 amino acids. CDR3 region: CASSSKGSGYGYTF. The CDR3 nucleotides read TGTGCCAGCAGCTCCAAGGGTAGCGGCTATGGCTACACCTTC.

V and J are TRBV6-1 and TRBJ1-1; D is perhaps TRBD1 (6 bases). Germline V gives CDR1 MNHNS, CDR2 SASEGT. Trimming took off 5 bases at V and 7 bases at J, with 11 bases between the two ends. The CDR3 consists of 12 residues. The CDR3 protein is CASSRGHFEAFF. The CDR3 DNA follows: TGTGCCAGCAGTAGGGGACACTTTGAAGCTTTCTTT.